A single sample gave rise to the 11 T cell receptor beta chains below, sequenced in a study of cytotoxic CD8 clonotypes in ibrutinib-treated CLL (dated by TCRdb to 2020 to 2022). To prepare the library, the immunoSEQ multiplex PCR assay was applied. TCRdb mirrors the immuneACCESS table, restricted to in-frame sequences. Some clones are absent from its copies; in checked studies, under half trace to an unresolved V gene, and the reason for the others is unknown. The sample yields 50,000 or so clones; 75% to 90% were counted once. Clones ranked in the top ten supply roughly 21% of the sample. According to the study, the label for this sample's time point signals: around 2 years on ibrutinib. Sequences were derived from PBMCs, sampled after 24 months of ibrutinib treatment. Source of these receptors: a human donor with chronic lymphocytic leukemia.

In the case of this clone: The sample holds other DNA sequences that translate to the same CDR3. The chain combines TRBV6-5 with TRBJ2-5; 11 bases line up with TRBD2. The CDR3 spans 15 residues. CDR1 and CDR2 (germline): MNHEY, SVGAGI. V was pared by 4 bases and J by 7 bases, with 8 bases of the junction left unmatched. The CDR3 nucleotides are TGTGCCAGCAGTTTCGGGACTAGCGGAAAGGGGACCCAGTACTTC. Translated, it gives CASSFGTSGKGTQYF.

The chain employs TRBV5-5 and TRBJ2-7, with unresolved D. Germline lookup yields CDR1 SGHKS and CDR2 YYEKEE (reference sequence). Trimming cost V 9 bases and J 4 bases, with 11 bases left between them. This CDR3 is 11 amino acids long. This CDR3 is CATSLDYEQYF. The DNA for the CDR3 is TGTGCCACCTCCTTGGATTACGAGCAGTACTTC.

This clone was counted a few times. This chain joins TRBV10-3 and TRBJ2-3; no firm D call. CDR1 is ENHRY and CDR2 is SYGVKD in the germline V gene. The CDR3 loop spans 12 amino acids. V dropped 3 bases and J dropped 1 base, with 2 bases sitting between them. In nucleotides, the CDR3 is TGTGCCATCAGTGAAGGCACAGATACGCAGTATTTT. It specifies CAISEGTDTQYF.

The CDR3 protein is CASSQVGMQGYEQYF. In nucleotides, the CDR3 is TGCGCCAGCAGCCAAGTGGGTATGCAGGGCTACGAGCAGTACTTC. The genes are TRBV4-1 and TRBJ2-7; D may be TRBD1 (5 bases). The CDR3 is 15 amino acids. Germline CDR1 and CDR2: MGHRA and YSYEKL. The germline V and J ends were trimmed by 1 base and 3 bases, with 13 bases remaining between them.

V and J are TRBV29-1 and TRBJ2-3, with a weak D call TRBD1 (5 bases). This CDR3 is 12 amino acids long. CDR1 is SQVTM, CDR2 ANQGSEA, per germline. Between the trimmed V and J ends, which lost 4 bases and 8 bases, there was a span of 13 bases. CDR3 in DNA: TGCAGCGTTGGGGGCAGGGCCGGTACGCAGTATTTT. This encodes CSVGGRAGTQYF.

This clone showed up just a few times. This rearrangement joins TRBV2 to TRBJ2-7; 8 positions agree with TRBD1. With 6 bases clipped from V and 6 bases from J, the junction kept 7 bases outside the gene matches. The CDR3 runs to 13 residues. Germline V lookup: CDR1 SNHLY, CDR2 FYNNEI. CDR3 loop: CASREDRVTEQYF. For the CDR3, the DNA is TGTGCCAGCAGGGAGGACAGGGTGACCGAGCAGTACTTC.

The chain couples TRBV6-5 to TRBJ1-5; D is unresolved. CDR3 length equals 13 residues. The germline CDR1 and CDR2 sequences are MNHEY and SVGAGI. The V end lost 6 bases, the J end lost 5 bases, and 11 bases lay between the germline ends. In DNA form, the CDR3 reads TGTGCCAGCAGGCCTCGGATGGATCAGCCCCAGCATTTT. This gives the protein CASRPRMDQPQHF.

J is TRBJ1-4 and V is TRBV7-2, with TRBD1 matching over 9 bases. Germline V gives CDR1 SGHTA, CDR2 FQGNSA. Germline trimming cut 4 bases from V and 8 bases from J; bases unmatched to any gene: 8. The CDR3 contains 15 residues. The DNA for the CDR3 is TGTGCCAGCAGCTCCCAACAGGGGGCGGGGGAAAAACTGTTTTTT. Amino acids: CASSSQQGAGEKLFF.

J is TRBJ1-1 and V is TRBV6-5; tentatively, D is TRBD1 (6 bases). The CDR3 has 15 amino acids. V was shortened by 8 bases and J by 6 bases, with 22 bases between the two germline ends. Germline loops: CDR1 MNHEY, CDR2 SVGAGI. The CDR3 nucleotides are TGTGCCAGCCACCCACCGGGGGGCGCAGAACCTGAAGCTTTCTTT. Residues: CASHPPGGAEPEAFF.

The chain recombines TRBV21-1 with TRBJ2-5; the D segment call TRBD1 is taken from the table without a DNA check. TRBV21-1 is given as a pseudogene. The CDR3 loop spans 13 amino acids. CDR3 nucleotides: TGTGCCAGCGGTCCGACAGCCCAAGAGACCCAGTACTTC. This gives the protein CASGPTAQETQYF.

The gene calls are TRBV10-3 and TRBJ1-1; weak D call: TRBD1 (5 bases). The V gene lost 4 bases and the J gene lost 0 bases, with 12 bases spanning the gap. This CDR3 has 15 amino acids. CDR1 and CDR2 (germline): ENHRY, SYGVKD. CDR3 sequence reads: CAISGGGSMNTEAFF. CDR3 nucleotides: TGTGCCATCAGTGGCGGGGGGAGCATGAACACTGAAGCTTTCTTT.